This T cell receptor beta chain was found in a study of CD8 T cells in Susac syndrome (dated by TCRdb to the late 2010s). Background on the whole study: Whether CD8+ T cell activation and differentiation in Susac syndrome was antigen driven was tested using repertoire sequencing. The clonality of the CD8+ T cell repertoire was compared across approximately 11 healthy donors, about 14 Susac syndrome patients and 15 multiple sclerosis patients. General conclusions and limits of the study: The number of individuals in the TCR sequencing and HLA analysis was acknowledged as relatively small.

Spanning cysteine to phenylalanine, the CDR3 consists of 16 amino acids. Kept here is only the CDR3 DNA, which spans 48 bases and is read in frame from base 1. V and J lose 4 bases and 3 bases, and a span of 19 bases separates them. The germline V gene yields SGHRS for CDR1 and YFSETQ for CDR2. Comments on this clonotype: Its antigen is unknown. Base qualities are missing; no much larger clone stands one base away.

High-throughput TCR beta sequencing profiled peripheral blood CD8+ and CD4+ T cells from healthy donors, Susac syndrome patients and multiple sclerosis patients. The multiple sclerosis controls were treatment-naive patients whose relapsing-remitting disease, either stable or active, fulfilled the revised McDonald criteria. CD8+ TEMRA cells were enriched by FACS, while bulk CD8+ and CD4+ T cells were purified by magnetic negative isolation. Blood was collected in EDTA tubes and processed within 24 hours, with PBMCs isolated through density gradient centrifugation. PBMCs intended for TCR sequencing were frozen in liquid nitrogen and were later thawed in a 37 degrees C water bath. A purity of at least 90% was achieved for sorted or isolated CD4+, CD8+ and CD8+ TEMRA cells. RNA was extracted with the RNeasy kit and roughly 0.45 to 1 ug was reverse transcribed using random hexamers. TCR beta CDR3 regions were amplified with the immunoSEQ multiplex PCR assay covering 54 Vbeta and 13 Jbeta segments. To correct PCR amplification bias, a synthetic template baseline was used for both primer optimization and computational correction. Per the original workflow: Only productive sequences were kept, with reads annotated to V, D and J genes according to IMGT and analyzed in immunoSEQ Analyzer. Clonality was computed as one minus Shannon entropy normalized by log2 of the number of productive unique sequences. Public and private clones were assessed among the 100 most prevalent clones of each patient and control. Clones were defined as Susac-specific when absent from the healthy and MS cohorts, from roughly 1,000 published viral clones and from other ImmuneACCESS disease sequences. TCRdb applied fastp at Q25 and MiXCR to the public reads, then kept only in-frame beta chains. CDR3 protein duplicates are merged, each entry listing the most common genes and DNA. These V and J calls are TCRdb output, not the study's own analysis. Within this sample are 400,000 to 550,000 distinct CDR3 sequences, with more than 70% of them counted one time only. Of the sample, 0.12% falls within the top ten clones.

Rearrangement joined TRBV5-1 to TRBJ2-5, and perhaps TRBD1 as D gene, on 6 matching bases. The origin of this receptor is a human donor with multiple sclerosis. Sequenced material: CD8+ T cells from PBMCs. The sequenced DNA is TGCGCCAGCAGCCCCCTCGTAGCCACAGGGAAAGAGACCCAGTACTTC. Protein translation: CASSPLVATGKETQYF.